The subject of this entry is one T cell receptor beta chain. The antigen is unknown. These data come from a study of blood T cells in healthy people across ages. Study conclusions and caveats: Donors of long life had a larger count of naive CD4+ cells and greater diversity than aged donors. Lack of knowledge of donor CMV status possibly confounded expanded clonotype changes. The study could not conclusively compare naive and antigen-experienced cells, given its unsorted PBMCs.

Sample-barcoded 5' priming and a J-beta primer mix drove a second PCR of roughly 7 to 11 cycles. A tag from a template-switch adaptor with 12 random nucleotides marked each cDNA molecule. Via MiXCR, TCRdb re-called the 5' RACE reads, giving one row per CDR3 protein. Of hundreds of thousands of distinct CDR3 sequences in the sample, 20% to 25% were seen once. The clonotype comes from a man in his 70s in good health. Source material: blood.

CDR3 DNA: TGTGCCAGCAGTGAAGGAAGGGGTTATGGCTACACCTTC. As protein: CASSEGRGYGYTF. V and J are TRBV2 and TRBJ1-2; a possible D gene is TRBD1 (5 bases). Germline-derived CDR1 and CDR2 are SNHLY and FYNNEI. V shed 1 base and J shed 5 bases, with 8 bases lying between them. The CDR3 totals 13 residues.